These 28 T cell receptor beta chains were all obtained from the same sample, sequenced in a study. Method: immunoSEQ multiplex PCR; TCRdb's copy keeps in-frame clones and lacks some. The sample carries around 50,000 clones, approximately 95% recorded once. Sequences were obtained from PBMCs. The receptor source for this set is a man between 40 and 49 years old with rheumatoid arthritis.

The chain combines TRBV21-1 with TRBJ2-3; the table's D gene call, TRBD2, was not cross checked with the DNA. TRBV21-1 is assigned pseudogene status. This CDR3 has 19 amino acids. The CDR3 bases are TGTGCCAGCAGCAAAACCCTTTCCGGGACTAGCGGGAGACAAAATACGCAGTATTTT. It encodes CASSKTLSGTSGRQNTQYF.

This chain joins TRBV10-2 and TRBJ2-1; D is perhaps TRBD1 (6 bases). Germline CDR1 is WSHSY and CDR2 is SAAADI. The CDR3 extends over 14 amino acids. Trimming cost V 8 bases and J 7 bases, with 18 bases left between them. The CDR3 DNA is TGCGCCAGCTTACCACAGGGAGAGAAAAATGAGCAGTTCTTC. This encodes CASLPQGEKNEQFF.

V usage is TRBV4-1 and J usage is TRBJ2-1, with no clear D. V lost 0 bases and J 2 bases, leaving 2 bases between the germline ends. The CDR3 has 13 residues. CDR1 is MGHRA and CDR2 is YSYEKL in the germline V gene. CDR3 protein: CASSQDPYNEQFF. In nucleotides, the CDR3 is TGCGCCAGCAGCCAAGATCCCTACAATGAGCAGTTCTTC.

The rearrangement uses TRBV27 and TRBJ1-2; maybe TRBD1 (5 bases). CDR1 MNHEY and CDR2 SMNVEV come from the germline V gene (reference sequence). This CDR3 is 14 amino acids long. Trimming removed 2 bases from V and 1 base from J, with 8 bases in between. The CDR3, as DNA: TGTGCCAGCAGTTTAACGCAGGGTAACTATGGCTACACCTTC. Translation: CASSLTQGNYGYTF.

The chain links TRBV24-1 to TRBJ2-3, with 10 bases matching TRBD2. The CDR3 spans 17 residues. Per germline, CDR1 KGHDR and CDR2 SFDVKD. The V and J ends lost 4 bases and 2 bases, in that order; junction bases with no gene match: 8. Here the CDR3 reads CATSDLSSGRFTDTQYF. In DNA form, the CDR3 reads TGTGCCACCAGTGACCTTTCTAGCGGGAGATTCACAGATACGCAGTATTTT.

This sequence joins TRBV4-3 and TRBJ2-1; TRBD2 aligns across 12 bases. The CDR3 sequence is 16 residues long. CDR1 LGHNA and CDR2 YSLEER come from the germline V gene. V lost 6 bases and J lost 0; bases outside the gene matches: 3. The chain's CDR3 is CASRTSGRSSYNEQFF. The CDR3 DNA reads TGCGCCAGCAGAACTAGCGGGAGGAGCTCCTACAATGAGCAGTTCTTC.

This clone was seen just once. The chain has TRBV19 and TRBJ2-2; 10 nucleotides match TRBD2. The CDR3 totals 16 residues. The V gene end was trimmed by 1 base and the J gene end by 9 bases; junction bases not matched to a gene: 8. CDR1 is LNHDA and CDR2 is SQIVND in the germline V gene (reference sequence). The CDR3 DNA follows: TGTGCCAGTAGTATAGGTGCTAGCGGGAGTTTCTGGGAGCTGTTTTTT. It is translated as CASSIGASGSFWELFF.

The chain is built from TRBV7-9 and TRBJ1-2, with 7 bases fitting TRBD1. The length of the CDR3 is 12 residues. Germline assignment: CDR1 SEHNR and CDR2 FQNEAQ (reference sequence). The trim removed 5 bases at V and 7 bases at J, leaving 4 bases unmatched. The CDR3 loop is CASSQSGGGYTF. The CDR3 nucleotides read TGTGCCAGCAGCCAATCAGGGGGTGGCTACACCTTC.

This CDR3 is CASSRGQGIYNEQFF. CDR3 bases: TGTGCCAGCAGCAGAGGACAGGGAATATACAATGAGCAGTTCTTC. The rearrangement joins TRBV4-2 to TRBJ2-1, with TRBD1 matching 8 bases. CDR1 and CDR2 (germline): LGHNA, YNFKEQ. The CDR3 loop spans 15 amino acids. V shed 5 bases and J 4 bases; nucleotides not matched to a gene: 7.

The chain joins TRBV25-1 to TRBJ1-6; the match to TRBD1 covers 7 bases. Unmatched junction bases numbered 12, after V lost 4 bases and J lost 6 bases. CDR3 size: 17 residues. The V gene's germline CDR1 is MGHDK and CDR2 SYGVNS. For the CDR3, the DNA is TGTGCCAGCAGTGCGTTAGGAAAGGGGGCCTTTAATTCACCCCTCCACTTT. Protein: CASSALGKGAFNSPLHF.

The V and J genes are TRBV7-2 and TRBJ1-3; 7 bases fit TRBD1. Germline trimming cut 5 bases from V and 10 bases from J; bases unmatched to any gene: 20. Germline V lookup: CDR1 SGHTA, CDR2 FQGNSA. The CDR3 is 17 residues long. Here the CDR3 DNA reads TGTGCCAGCAGCCTACAAGCGGTACGACAGGGTGGGACGACCATATATTTT. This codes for CASSLQAVRQGGTTIYF. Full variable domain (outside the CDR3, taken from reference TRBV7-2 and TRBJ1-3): GAGVSQSPSNKVTEKGKDVELRCDPISGHTALYWYRQSLGQGLEFLIYFQGNSAPDKSGLPSDRFSAERTGGSVSTLTIQRTQQEDSAVYLCASSLQAVRQGGTTIYFGEGSWLTVV.

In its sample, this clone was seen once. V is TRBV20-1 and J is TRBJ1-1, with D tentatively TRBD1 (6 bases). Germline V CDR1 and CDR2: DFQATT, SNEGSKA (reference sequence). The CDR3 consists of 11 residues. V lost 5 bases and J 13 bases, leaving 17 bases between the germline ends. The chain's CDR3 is CSAGATGNFFF. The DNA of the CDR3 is TGCAGTGCTGGAGCGACAGGCAATTTTTTCTTT.

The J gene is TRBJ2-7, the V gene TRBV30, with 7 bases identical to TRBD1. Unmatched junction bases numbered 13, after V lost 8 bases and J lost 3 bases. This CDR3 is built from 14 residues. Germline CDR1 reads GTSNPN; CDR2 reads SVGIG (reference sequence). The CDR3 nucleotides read TGTGCCATCACCTTAGGGGGCTTGGGCTACGAGCAGTACTTC. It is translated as CAITLGGLGYEQYF.

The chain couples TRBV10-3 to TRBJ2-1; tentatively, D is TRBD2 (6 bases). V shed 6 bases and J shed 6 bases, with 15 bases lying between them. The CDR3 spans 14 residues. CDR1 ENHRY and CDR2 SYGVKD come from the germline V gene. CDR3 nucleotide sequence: TGTGCCATCAGAGCTCCGGGACTCTCCAATGAGCAGTTCTTC. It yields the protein CAIRAPGLSNEQFF.

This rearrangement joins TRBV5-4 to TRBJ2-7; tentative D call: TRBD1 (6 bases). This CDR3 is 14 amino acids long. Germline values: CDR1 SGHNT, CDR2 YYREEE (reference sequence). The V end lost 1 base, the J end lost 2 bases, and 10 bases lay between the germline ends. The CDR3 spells CASSLTGTTYEQYF. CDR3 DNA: TGTGCCAGCAGCTTGACGGGGACAACCTACGAGCAGTACTTC.

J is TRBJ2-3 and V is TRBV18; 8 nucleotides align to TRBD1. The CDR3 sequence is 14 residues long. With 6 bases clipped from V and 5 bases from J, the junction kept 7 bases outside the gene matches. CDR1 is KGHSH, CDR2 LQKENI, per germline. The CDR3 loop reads CASSSRTGQDTQYF. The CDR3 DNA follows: TGTGCCAGCTCGTCTCGGACAGGGCAAGATACGCAGTATTTT.

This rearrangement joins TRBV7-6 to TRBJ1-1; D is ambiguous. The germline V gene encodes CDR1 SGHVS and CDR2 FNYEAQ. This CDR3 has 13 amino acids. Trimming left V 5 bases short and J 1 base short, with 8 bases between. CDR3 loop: CASSLLPNTEAFF. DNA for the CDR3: TGTGCCAGCAGCCTATTACCGAACACTGAAGCTTTCTTT. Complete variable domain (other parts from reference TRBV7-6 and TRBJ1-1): GAGVSQSPRYKVTKRGQDVALRCDPISGHVSLYWYRQALGQGPEFLTYFNYEAQQDKSGLPNDRFSAERPEGSISTLTIQRTEQRDSAMYRCASSLLPNTEAFFGQGTRLTVV.

The CDR3 spells CASSTRTSEAYNEQFF. The CDR3 region has the DNA TGTGCCAGTAGTACCCGGACTAGCGAAGCCTACAATGAGCAGTTCTTC. The chain combines TRBV19 with TRBJ2-1, with 9 bases aligning to TRBD2. Germline lookup yields CDR1 LNHDA and CDR2 SQIVND (reference sequence). The CDR3 extends over 16 amino acids. Losses at the gene ends were 4 bases for V and 2 bases for J; bases not matched to a gene: 6.

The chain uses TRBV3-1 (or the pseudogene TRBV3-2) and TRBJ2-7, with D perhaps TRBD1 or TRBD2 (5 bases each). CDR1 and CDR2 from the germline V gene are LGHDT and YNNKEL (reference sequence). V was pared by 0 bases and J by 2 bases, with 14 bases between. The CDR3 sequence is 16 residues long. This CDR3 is CASSQDEGPLTYEQYF. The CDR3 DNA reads TGTGCCAGCAGCCAAGACGAGGGGCCGCTAACCTACGAGCAGTACTTC.

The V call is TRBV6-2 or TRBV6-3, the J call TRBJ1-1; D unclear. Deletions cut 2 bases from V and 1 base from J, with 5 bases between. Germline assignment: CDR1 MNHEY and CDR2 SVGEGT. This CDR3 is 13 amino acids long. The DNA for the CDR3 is TGTGCCAGCAGTTACGGGAGGAACACTGAAGCTTTCTTT. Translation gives CASSYGRNTEAFF.

In DNA, the CDR3 is TGTGCCAGCAGCTCCCTCCCAGGACAGGGGTCGGAGCAGTACTTC. It encodes CASSSLPGQGSEQYF. This sequence joins TRBV9 and TRBJ2-7, with 9 nucleotides matching TRBD1. Trimming removed 4 bases from V and 7 bases from J; junction bases left unmatched: 12. Germline lookup yields CDR1 SGDLS and CDR2 YYNGEE. CDR3 length: 15 amino acids. The variable domain in full, completed from reference TRBV9 and TRBJ2-7, reads DSGVTQTPKHLITATGQRVTLRCSPRSGDLSVYWYQQSLDQGLQFLIQYYNGEERAKGNILERFSAQQFPDLHSELNLSSLELGDSALYFCASSSLPGQGSEQYFGPGTRLTVT.

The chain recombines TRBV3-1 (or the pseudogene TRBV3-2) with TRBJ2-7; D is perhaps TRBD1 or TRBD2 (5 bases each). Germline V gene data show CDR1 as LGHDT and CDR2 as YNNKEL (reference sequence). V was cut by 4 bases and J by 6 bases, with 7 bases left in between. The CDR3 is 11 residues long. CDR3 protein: CASSRGREQYF. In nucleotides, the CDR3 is TGTGCCAGCAGCCGGGGACGCGAGCAGTACTTC.

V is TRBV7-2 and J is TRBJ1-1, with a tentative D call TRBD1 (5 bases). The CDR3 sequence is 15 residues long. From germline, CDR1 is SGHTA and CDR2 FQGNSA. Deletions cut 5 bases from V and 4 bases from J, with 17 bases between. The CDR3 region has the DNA TGTGCCAGCAGCCCCTCGGGGGGGGTAGGCACTGAAGCTTTCTTT. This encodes CASSPSGGVGTEAFF.

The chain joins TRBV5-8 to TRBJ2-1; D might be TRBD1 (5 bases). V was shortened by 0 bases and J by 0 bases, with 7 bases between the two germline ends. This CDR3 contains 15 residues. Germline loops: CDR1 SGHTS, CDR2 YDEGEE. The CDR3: CASSLGQISYNEQFF. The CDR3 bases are TGTGCCAGCAGCTTGGGACAGATCTCCTACAATGAGCAGTTCTTC.

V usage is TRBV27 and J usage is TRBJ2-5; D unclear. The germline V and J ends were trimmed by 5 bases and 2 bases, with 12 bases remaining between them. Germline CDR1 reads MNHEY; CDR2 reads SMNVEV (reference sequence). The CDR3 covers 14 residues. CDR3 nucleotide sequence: TGTGCCAGCAGTATCCCGCGCGCTCAAGAGACCCAGTACTTC. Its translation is CASSIPRAQETQYF.

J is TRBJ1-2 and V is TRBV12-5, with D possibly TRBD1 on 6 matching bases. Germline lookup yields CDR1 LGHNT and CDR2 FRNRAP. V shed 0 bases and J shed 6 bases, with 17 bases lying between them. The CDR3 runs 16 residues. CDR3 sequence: CASGLVPPGGANGYTF. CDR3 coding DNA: TGTGCTAGTGGTTTGGTACCCCCTGGGGGCGCGAATGGCTACACCTTC.

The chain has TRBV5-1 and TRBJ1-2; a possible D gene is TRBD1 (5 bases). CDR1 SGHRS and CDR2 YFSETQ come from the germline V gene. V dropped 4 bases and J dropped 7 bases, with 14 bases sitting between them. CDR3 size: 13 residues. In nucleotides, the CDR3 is TGCGCCAGCAGCCGTGGAGGGGAGACTGGCTACACCTTC. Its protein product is CASSRGGETGYTF.

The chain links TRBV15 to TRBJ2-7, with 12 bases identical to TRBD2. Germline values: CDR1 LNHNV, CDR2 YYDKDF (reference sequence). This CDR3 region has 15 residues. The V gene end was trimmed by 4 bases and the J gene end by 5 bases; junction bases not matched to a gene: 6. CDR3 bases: TGTGCCACCAGCACCGCTAGCGGGGGGGCCGACGAGCAGTACTTC. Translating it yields CATSTASGGADEQYF.